The 22 T cell receptor beta chains presented below share a single source sample, sequenced in a study of T cells in localized non-small cell lung cancer. Clones were sequenced by immunoSEQ multiplex PCR, and TCRdb holds only the in-frame ones, with some missing. The sample carries 70,000 to 80,000 clones, approximately 90% recorded once. The sequencing here drew on peripheral blood, taken before any cancer treatment. These receptors all stem from a woman aged 40-75 years with stage I squamous cell lung carcinoma.

This rearrangement joins TRBV4-2 to TRBJ2-5, with 15 positions matching TRBD2. The CDR3 consists of 17 residues. Germline CDR1 LGHNA, CDR2 YNFKEQ. The junction had 5 bases not matched to a gene; V was cut back by 1 base and J by 5 bases. The CDR3 DNA is TGTGCCAGCAGCCAAGGGACTAGCGGGGGGGCCAGGGAGACCCAGTACTTC. Protein sequence: CASSQGTSGGARETQYF.

The V gene is TRBV5-1, the J gene TRBJ1-6; no clear D. CDR1 and CDR2 from the germline V gene are SGHRS and YFSETQ. V was clipped by 0 bases and J by 10 bases, with 11 bases between them. This CDR3 is 14 amino acids long. The CDR3 DNA reads as TGCGCCAGCAGCTTGGCCGAAGCGGGATCACCCCTCCACTTT. Encoded protein: CASSLAEAGSPLHF. Drawing the rest from reference TRBV5-1 and TRBJ1-6, the complete variable domain is KAGVTQTPRYLIKTRGQQVTLSCSPISGHRSVSWYQQTPGQGLQFLFEYFSETQRNKGNFPGRFSGRQFSNSRSEMNVSTLELGDSALYLCASSLAEAGSPLHFGNGTRLTVT.

This clone was seen only once. The V call is TRBV10-1, the J call TRBJ1-6; possibly TRBD1 for D (6 bases). The V end was cut by 6 bases, the J end by 0 bases, with 18 bases between. This CDR3 is 18 amino acids long. CDR1 and CDR2 from the germline V gene are WNHNN and SYGVQD (reference sequence). The CDR3 DNA reads TGCGCCAGCAGAGATAGGGGGAAAGCTACCTCCTATAATTCACCCCTCCACTTT. Its translation: CASRDRGKATSYNSPLHF.

The chain employs TRBV2 and TRBJ1-1, with D tentatively TRBD1 (6 bases). Deletions cut 7 bases from V and 8 bases from J, with 26 bases between. The CDR3 extends over 16 amino acids. From germline, CDR1 is SNHLY and CDR2 FYNNEI. Here the CDR3 DNA reads TGTGCCAGCACGGGAGGGGGATACACCATTTCGACCGAAGCTTTCTTT. Translation gives CASTGGGYTISTEAFF.

J is TRBJ2-3 and V is TRBV5-1; TRBD1 matches 8 bases. Germline values: CDR1 SGHRS, CDR2 YFSETQ. The V and J ends lost 4 bases and 7 bases, in that order; junction bases with no gene match: 11. The CDR3 totals 15 residues. CDR3 DNA: TGCGCCAGCAGCGAACGACAGGGGACCAGGTATACGCAGTATTTT. This codes for CASSERQGTRYTQYF.

The V gene is TRBV7-9, the J gene TRBJ1-1; possible D gene TRBD1, 5 bases. This CDR3 comprises 12 residues. Trimming left V 5 bases short and J 6 bases short, with 10 bases between. Germline lookup yields CDR1 SEHNR and CDR2 FQNEAQ (reference sequence). The CDR3 DNA follows: TGTGCCAGCAGCCGGGACTCTTCTGAAGCTTTCTTT. Residues: CASSRDSSEAFF.

This clone occurred once. The chain joins TRBV10-3 to TRBJ1-1; a weak D match, TRBD1 (5 bases). Germline V CDR1 and CDR2: ENHRY, SYGVKD. This CDR3 region has 11 residues. V lost 10 bases, J lost 1 base, and 7 bases lay in between. CDR3 nucleotide sequence: TGTGCCACTCAGGGGAACACTGAAGCTTTCTTT. It specifies CATQGNTEAFF.

The V call is TRBV5-4, the J call TRBJ2-6, with TRBD2 as a possible D gene (6 bases). The CDR3 length is 17 residues. Germline V gene lookup returns CDR1 SGHNT and CDR2 YYREEE (reference sequence). V was pared by 2 bases and J by 1 base, with 13 bases between. This CDR3 reads CASSFGGARSGANVLTF. The CDR3 DNA reads as TGTGCCAGCAGCTTTGGCGGGGCAAGATCTGGGGCCAACGTCCTGACTTTC.

J is TRBJ1-3 and V is TRBV9; 8 bases are a match to TRBD1. Germline lookup yields CDR1 SGDLS and CDR2 YYNGEE. V gave up 2 bases and J gave up 4 bases; unmatched junction bases: 5. The CDR3 is 15 amino acids. The CDR3 DNA sequence: TGTGCCAGCAGCGTTCAGGGGGCGGGAGGAAACACCATATATTTT. Amino acids: CASSVQGAGGNTIYF.

Only one count was recorded for this clone. This rearrangement joins TRBV6-1 to TRBJ1-5; D may be TRBD1 (6 bases). The germline V gene has CDR1 MNHNS and CDR2 SASEGT. Trimming stripped 5 bases from V and 1 base from J, with 12 bases between. The CDR3 extends over 15 amino acids. The CDR3 sequence is CASSPQGLSNQPQHF. Written as DNA, the CDR3 is TGTGCCAGCAGTCCACAGGGTTTGAGCAATCAGCCCCAGCATTTT.

The genes are TRBV6-5 and TRBJ2-7; D gene ambiguous. The CDR3 loop spans 11 amino acids. Trimming stripped 5 bases from V and 3 bases from J, with 5 bases between. Germline V gene sequence: CDR1 MNHEY, CDR2 SVGAGI. CDR3 sequence: CASSPSYEQYF. The CDR3 DNA reads as TGTGCCAGCAGTCCTAGCTACGAGCAGTACTTC.

This clone was detected only once. The V call is TRBV6-5, the J call TRBJ2-1; no firm D call. Looked up from germline, CDR1 is MNHEY and CDR2 is SVGAGI. Deletions cut 2 bases from V and 7 bases from J, with 6 bases between. The CDR3 extends over 12 amino acids. CDR3 in amino acids: CASSYGGNEQFF. The CDR3 DNA reads as TGTGCCAGCAGTTACGGTGGGAATGAGCAGTTCTTC.

The gene calls are TRBV6-5 and TRBJ2-6; possible D gene TRBD1, 6 bases. The CDR3 extends over 15 amino acids. Germline V gene data show CDR1 as MNHEY and CDR2 as SVGAGI. V was shortened by 2 bases and J by 4 bases, with 9 bases between the two germline ends. CDR3 protein: CASSYGQPGANVLTF. In DNA, the CDR3 is TGTGCCAGCAGTTACGGACAGCCAGGGGCCAACGTCCTGACTTTC.

The V call is TRBV7-2, the J call TRBJ2-3, with 7 nucleotides matching TRBD1. CDR1 SGHTA and CDR2 FQGNSA come from the germline V gene. J gave up 4 bases and V 0 bases, and 4 bases lay outside the gene matches. CDR3 length equals 15 residues. The CDR3 coding sequence is TGTGCCAGCAGCTTAGCAGGGGGCCTAGCAGATACGCAGTATTTT. Translation gives CASSLAGGLADTQYF.

The chain combines TRBV6-1 with TRBJ2-7, with D perhaps TRBD2 (7 bases). This CDR3 is 16 amino acids long. Per germline, CDR1 MNHNS and CDR2 SASEGT. Trimming removed 1 base at V and 6 bases at J, with 19 bases between. The CDR3 bases are TGTGCCAGCAGTGAAGAATGGCGGGGGCCCCTCGGCGAGCAGTACTTC. It codes for CASSEEWRGPLGEQYF.

This clone has only one observation. The genes are TRBV28 and TRBJ1-2; 7 positions match TRBD1. Germline-derived CDR1 and CDR2 are MDHEN and SYDVKM. This CDR3 is built from 16 residues. After removal of 10 bases from V and 4 bases from J, the junction contained 18 bases not matched to a gene. CDR3 nucleotide sequence: TGTGCCATCAAAGGGGCGACAGGGCGCAGGGGCTATGGCTACACCTTC. Protein: CAIKGATGRRGYGYTF.

The rearrangement joins TRBV6-1 to TRBJ1-3, with D uncertain. V was cut by 0 bases and J by 0 bases, with 12 bases left in between. The CDR3 runs 17 residues. Germline lookup yields CDR1 MNHNS and CDR2 SASEGT. The CDR3 DNA reads as TGTGCCAGCAGTGAAGCAAGAGCGGCCAACTCTGGAAACACCATATATTTT. Translating gives CASSEARAANSGNTIYF.

This clone has only one observation. The CDR3 nucleotides read TGTGCCTGGAGTGTACGCCCGACTGGGGAAGCTTTCTTT. Translating gives CAWSVRPTGEAFF. The chain joins TRBV30 to TRBJ1-1, with D hard to call. The CDR3 is 13 residues long. V lost 0 bases to trimming and J lost 8 bases, with 13 bases between them. Per germline, CDR1 GTSNPN and CDR2 SVGIG (reference sequence).

The V call is TRBV10-3, the J call TRBJ2-7, with D perhaps matching TRBD1 (6 bases). This CDR3 is built from 13 residues. Trimming took off 6 bases at V and 1 base at J, with 10 bases between the two ends. CDR1 ENHRY and CDR2 SYGVKD come from the germline V gene. The CDR3 region is CAIREDSSYEQYF. The CDR3 DNA reads TGTGCCATCAGGGAGGACAGTTCCTACGAGCAGTACTTC.

This rearrangement joins TRBV7-3 to TRBJ2-3; the D call may be TRBD1 or TRBD2 (5 bases each). The CDR3 is 14 residues long. The germline V gene has CDR1 SGHTA and CDR2 FQGTGA. The germline V and J ends were trimmed by 6 bases and 0 bases, with 10 bases remaining between them. CDR3 protein: CASSEGRSTDTQYF. In DNA, the CDR3 is TGTGCCAGCAGTGAGGGGAGAAGCACAGATACGCAGTATTTT. The full variable domain, with the rest looked up from reference TRBV7-3 and TRBJ2-3, is GAGVSQTPSNKVTEKGKYVELRCDPISGHTALYWYRQSLGQGPEFLIYFQGTGAADDSGLPNDRFFAVRPEGSVSTLKIQRTERGDSAVYLCASSEGRSTDTQYFGPGTRLTVL.

The genes are TRBV5-1 and TRBJ2-2; D may correspond to TRBD1 or TRBD2 (5 bases each). The CDR3 sequence is 15 residues long. V was shortened by 0 bases and J by 1 base, with 7 bases between the two germline ends. The germline gives CDR1 SGHRS, CDR2 YFSETQ. The CDR3 DNA is TGCGCCAGCAGCTTGGGGGACGGGAACACCGGGGAGCTGTTTTTT. It yields the protein CASSLGDGNTGELFF.

Remarks on this clone: Sequence at one end of the junction differs from germline and may be a read error. The V call is TRBV6-5, the J call TRBJ1-1; D uncertain. Per germline, CDR1 MNHEY and CDR2 SVGAGI. This CDR3 is 14 amino acids long. Written as DNA, the CDR3 is TGTGCCAGCCGTTATCACAGCCTGAACACTGAAGCTTTCTTT. Amino acid sequence: CASRYHSLNTEAFF.